This T cell receptor beta chain originates from a study of control samples from healthy donors and cancer patients. The V and J ends lost 6 bases and 5 bases respectively, with 13 bases between them. The CDR3 extends over 12 amino acids. From germline, CDR1 is SQVTM and CDR2 ANQGSEA. The method was immunoSEQ multiplex PCR; TCRdb's version includes in-frame clones alone and lacks a portion of them. The table lists about 84,000 clones, 91% of them singletons. The chain employs TRBV29-1 and TRBJ2-5, with unresolved D. Sequenced sample: blood. This TCR derives from a man aged 50 to 60 in good health. CDR3 loop: CSVTPMAETQYF. Here the CDR3 DNA reads TGCAGCGTGACTCCGATGGCGGAGACCCAGTACTTC.